Listed below are T cell receptor beta chains from one sample, sequenced in a study of T cells in narcolepsy. The method was immunoSEQ multiplex PCR; TCRdb's version includes in-frame clones alone and lacks a portion of them. The sample includes fewer than 40,000 clones, more than 75% of them seen just once. Material for sequencing was CD45RA- memory CD4+ T cells from PBMCs. These receptors all come from a human donor with narcolepsy. CDR3s leave out the opening cysteine and the closing phenylalanine or tryptophan. Clone size appears in some rows only: once, few, many, or a class for an expanded clone.

CDR3 protein	J gene	V gene	clone size
AWSVRGTTNGELF	TRBJ2-2	TRBV30	few
ASSLVLPIGNTGELF	TRBJ2-2	TRBV7-2	NA
ASSTDRGDYEQY	TRBJ2-7	TRBV5-4	NA
ASSQGLAGAGGEQY	TRBJ2-7	TRBV18	few
ASSFRQGPNEKLF	TRBJ1-4	TRBV6-5	NA
ASSFWGTGSNRQY	TRBJ2-7	TRBV11-3	NA
AISEGQIYEQY	TRBJ2-7	TRBV10-3	NA
ASSLEGPYTEAF	TRBJ1-1	TRBV7-9	NA
ASTWGTRGEQY	TRBJ2-7	TRBV6-5	NA
ASSLEGQGHSDTQY	TRBJ2-3	TRBV5-1	few
ASSAGTFGYT	TRBJ1-2	TRBV6-5	NA
ASSPAGPETQY	TRBJ2-5	TRBV18	NA
SARTPPNTEAF	TRBJ1-1	TRBV29-1	once
ASSQEIRQPQH	TRBJ1-5	TRBV4-1	few
ASSPRGDLPAFNYEQY	TRBJ2-7	TRBV5-8	NA
ASSERGATGELF	TRBJ2-2	TRBV9	few
ASSYGLAGADTQY	TRBJ2-3	TRBV5-1	NA
ASSQWAGGEANYGYT	TRBJ1-2	TRBV4-1	NA
ASSDTGTSYNEQF	TRBJ2-1	TRBV7-9	NA
ASSYGLGSGLSEQY	TRBJ2-7	TRBV5-1	NA
ASSFSGNTEAF	TRBJ1-1	TRBV7-3	NA
ASSFGGRVYEQY	TRBJ2-7	TRBV5-5	NA
ASSPITGSGNTIY	TRBJ1-3	TRBV28	NA
ASSNGGTGITGELF	TRBJ2-2	TRBV7-3	NA
SAQTEYGYT	TRBJ1-2	TRBV20-1	once
ASSLGTYEQY	TRBJ2-7	TRBV5-5	NA
ASSPNPDGPQH	TRBJ1-5	TRBV7-9	NA
ASGDGNTQY	TRBJ2-3	TRBV28	NA
ASSDGQGLGGYT	TRBJ1-2	TRBV28	NA
ASSGDQNTIY	TRBJ1-3	TRBV6-6	few
ASSLRTRVTTDTQY	TRBJ2-3	TRBV5-5	once
ASSRTAPNRGLSYGYT	TRBJ1-2	TRBV2	few
ASAGQGHGYT	TRBJ1-2	TRBV5-1	NA
AGSFPGLAYEQY	TRBJ2-7	TRBV5-6	NA
AINNSPYEQY	TRBJ2-7	TRBV10-3	few
ASKVGEHNNEQF	TRBJ2-1	TRBV2	NA
ASSFQGKFGYT	TRBJ1-2	TRBV27	few
ASSKVCRTDDNEQF	TRBJ2-1	TRBV21-1	NA
ASSLYWTGATSIINEKLF	TRBJ1-4	TRBV28	NA
ASSLLGEQY	TRBJ2-7	TRBV5-6	few
ASSDPLGQETQY	TRBJ2-5	TRBV2	NA
ASSRASGTGQSNEQY	TRBJ2-7	TRBV4-1	few